This entry lists 10 T cell receptor beta chains sequenced from one sample in a study of blood T cells in healthy people across ages. A second PCR of about 6 to 11 cycles used a sample-barcoded 5' primer and a J-beta primer mix. MiXCR, run by TCRdb on the 5' RACE reads, gives a single entry per CDR3 protein. The table shows 600,000 or so distinct CDR3 sequences, with roughly 30% occurring only once. The sequenced material came from blood. Every receptor here comes from a woman of 80 years or more in good health.

For this clonotype: This clone may be a read error of a much larger clone one base away. This chain links TRBV28 with TRBJ2-1, with D possibly called TRBD1 or TRBD2 (6 bases each). This CDR3 comprises 13 residues. Trimming shortened V by 7 bases and J by 13 bases, and 20 bases separated the two germline ends. The germline gives CDR1 MDHEN, CDR2 SYDVKM. The DNA of the CDR3 is TGTGCCAGCACATACAGGGACTTGGAGACCCAGTTCTTC. Protein sequence: CASTYRDLETQFF.

This clonotype was seen a handful of times. This may be a read error: a much more frequent sequence differs by one nucleotide. The V gene is TRBV5-1, the J gene TRBJ2-1, with 9 bases matching TRBD2. The V and J ends lost 6 bases and 1 base, in that order; junction bases with no gene match: 5. The germline V gene encodes CDR1 SGHRS and CDR2 YFSETQ. The CDR3 sequence is 15 residues long. The CDR3 loop reads CASTTSGSSYNEQFF. The DNA for the CDR3 is TGCGCCAGCACGACTAGCGGCTCTTCCTACAATGAGCAGTTCTTC. The full variable domain, in which reference TRBV5-1 and TRBJ2-1 provide the parts outside the CDR3, is KAGVTQTPRYLIKTRGQQVTLSCSPISGHRSVSWYQQTPGQGLQFLFEYFSETQRNKGNFPGRFSGRQFSNSRSEMNVSTLELGDSALYLCASTTSGSSYNEQFFGPGTRLTVL.

To note about this clonotype: Compared with germline, one end of the junction differs, possibly owing to a read error. This rearrangement joins TRBV6-2 or TRBV6-3 to TRBJ1-5, with 7 bases matching TRBD1. Germline assignment: CDR1 MNHEY and CDR2 SVGEGT. The CDR3 is made up of 14 amino acids. CDR3 sequence: CTSRRTGHNQPQHF. The CDR3 DNA sequence: TGTACCAGCAGAAGGACAGGCCACAATCAGCCCCAGCATTTT.

Concerning this clonotype itself: A read error may explain this, as a much larger clone is one base away. J is TRBJ1-2 and V is TRBV6-6; D call uncertain. Between the trimmed V and J ends, which lost 0 bases and 13 bases, there was a span of 12 bases. The germline V gene encodes CDR1 MNHNY and CDR2 SVGAGI (reference sequence). This CDR3 has 12 residues. As DNA, the CDR3 is TGTGCCAGCAGTTACTCCAAACGGGTCTGCACCTTC. This gives the protein CASSYSKRVCTF.

The CDR3 here is CASSARGANQPQHF. In DNA form, the CDR3 reads TGTGCCAGCAGCGCGCGGGGGGCCAACCAGCCCCAGCATTTT. The genes are TRBV5-5 and TRBJ1-5; tentative D call: TRBD1 (6 bases). The germline CDR1 and CDR2 sequences are SGHKS and YYEKEE (reference sequence). The V and J ends lost 4 bases and 7 bases respectively, with 15 bases between them. This CDR3 comprises 14 residues.

As concerns this clonotype: A single base separates this from a much larger clone, so it may be a read error. J is TRBJ1-5 and V is TRBV25-1; D is ambiguous. CDR1 MGHDK and CDR2 SYGVNS come from the germline V gene. The CDR3 length is 15 residues. The CDR3 here is CASSESAGFNQPRHF. Written as DNA, the CDR3 is TGTGCCAGCAGTGAATCCGCTGGGTTCAATCAGCCCCGGCATTTT.

As to this clonotype: A much larger clone differs from this one at a single base, so this may be a read error. The rearrangement uses TRBV25-1 and TRBJ2-7; maybe TRBD1 (6 bases). The closer fit of TRBJ2-5 to the DNA end suggests the J call may be wrong. Germline V gene sequence: CDR1 MGHDK, CDR2 SYGVNS. CDR3 length: 15 amino acids. As DNA, the CDR3 is TGTGCCTGCAGTGAATCTGGACAGCTGGAAGAGACCCAGTACTTC. Translation gives CACSESGQLEETQYF.

This clonotype has more than one count but fewer than ten. The J gene is TRBJ2-1, the V gene TRBV7-8; 9 positions agree with TRBD2. The CDR3 has 15 residues. The germline CDR1 and CDR2 sequences are SGHVS and FQNEAQ. V trimming: 1 base; J trimming: 10 bases; junction bases outside the gene matches: 8. The CDR3 reads CASSLVVGRGGEQFF. CDR3 in DNA: TGTGCCAGCAGCTTAGTGGTCGGGCGGGGGGGAGAGCAGTTCTTC.

This chain uses TRBV7-6 with TRBJ2-3, with TRBD2 matching over 9 bases. The J segment lost 5 bases and the V segment lost 1 base, leaving 7 bases of the junction unmatched. CDR1 is SGHVS, CDR2 FNYEAQ, per germline. CDR3 size: 16 residues. The CDR3 DNA is TGTGCCAGCAGCTTAGGGGCTAGCGGGGCGAAAGATACGCAGTATTTT. This translates into CASSLGASGAKDTQYF.

Worth noting for this clonotype: One end of the junction varies from germline; a read error may be responsible. The chain uses TRBV9 and TRBJ2-1; 8 positions match TRBD1. Germline V gives CDR1 SGDLS, CDR2 YYNGEE. This CDR3 spans 17 amino acids. The chain's CDR3 is CASSVSTGGFSYDEQFF. The DNA for the CDR3 is TGTGCCAGTAGCGTATCTACAGGGGGATTCTCCTACGATGAGCAGTTCTTC. The entire variable domain, with the rest obtained from reference TRBV9 and TRBJ2-1, is as follows: DSGVTQTPKHLITATGQRVTLRCSPRSGDLSVYWYQQSLDQGLQFLIQYYNGEERAKGNILERFSAQQFPDLHSELNLSSLELGDSALYFCASSVSTGGFSYDEQFFGPGTRLTVL.